This TCR beta chain was identified in a study of blood T cells in healthy people across ages. The V gene lost 7 bases and the J gene lost 1 base, with 8 bases spanning the gap. The germline V gene has CDR1 WSHSY and CDR2 SAAADI. The length of the CDR3 is 12 residues. PCR was performed a second time for about 7 to 11 cycles using a sample-barcoded 5' primer and a J-beta primer mix. TCRdb fed the 5' RACE reads into MiXCR, producing one record per CDR3 protein. The table lists about 800,000 distinct CDR3 sequences, 20% to 30% of them singletons. The sample was also linked to a second study, of T cells of mothers and their children. As reported in that work: A few healthy Caucasian mothers gave samples, and so did their six children.

The origin of this receptor is a boy under 18 in good health. Sequencing was performed on blood. This chain links TRBV10-2 with TRBJ2-7; TRBD2 is a possible D gene (5 bases). The CDR3 nucleotides are TGCGCCAGCAATGGGAGATCCTACGAGCAGTACTTC. Protein sequence: CASNGRSYEQYF.